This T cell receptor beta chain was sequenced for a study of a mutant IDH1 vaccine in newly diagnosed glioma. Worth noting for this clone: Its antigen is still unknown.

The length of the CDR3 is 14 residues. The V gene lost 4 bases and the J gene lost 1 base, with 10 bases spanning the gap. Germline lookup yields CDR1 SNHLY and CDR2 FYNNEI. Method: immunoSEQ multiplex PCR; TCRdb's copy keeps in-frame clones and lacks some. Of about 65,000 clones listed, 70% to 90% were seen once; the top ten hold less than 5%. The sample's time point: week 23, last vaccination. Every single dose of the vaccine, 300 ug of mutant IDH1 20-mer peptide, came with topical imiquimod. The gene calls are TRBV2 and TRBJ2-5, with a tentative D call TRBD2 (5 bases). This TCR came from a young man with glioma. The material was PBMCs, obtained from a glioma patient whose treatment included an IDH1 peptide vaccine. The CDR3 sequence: CASSVGSVQETQYF. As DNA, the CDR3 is TGTGCCAGCAGTGTCGGTAGCGTCCAAGAGACCCAGTACTTC.